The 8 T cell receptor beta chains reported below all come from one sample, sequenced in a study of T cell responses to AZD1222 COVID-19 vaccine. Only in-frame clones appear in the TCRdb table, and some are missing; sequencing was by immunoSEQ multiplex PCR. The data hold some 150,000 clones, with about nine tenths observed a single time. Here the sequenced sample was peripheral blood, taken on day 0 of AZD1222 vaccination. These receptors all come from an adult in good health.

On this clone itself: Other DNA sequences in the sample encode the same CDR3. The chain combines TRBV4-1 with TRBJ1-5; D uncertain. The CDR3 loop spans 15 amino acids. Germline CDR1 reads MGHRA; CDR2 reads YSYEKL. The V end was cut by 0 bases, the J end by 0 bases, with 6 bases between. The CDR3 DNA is TGCGCCAGCAGCCAAGATCAAGGTAGCAATCAGCCCCAGCATTTT. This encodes CASSQDQGSNQPQHF.

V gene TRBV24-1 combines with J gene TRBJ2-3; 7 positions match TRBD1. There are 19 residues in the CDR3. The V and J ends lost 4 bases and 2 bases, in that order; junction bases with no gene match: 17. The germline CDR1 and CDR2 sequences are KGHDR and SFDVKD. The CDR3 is CATSDPGKETGSITDTQYF. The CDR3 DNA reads TGTGCCACCAGTGACCCCGGAAAGGAGACAGGGTCTATCACAGATACGCAGTATTTT.

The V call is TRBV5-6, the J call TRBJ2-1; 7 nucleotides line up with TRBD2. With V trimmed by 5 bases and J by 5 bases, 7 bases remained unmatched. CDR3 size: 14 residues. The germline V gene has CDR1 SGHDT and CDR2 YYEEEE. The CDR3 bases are TGTGCCAGCAGGCGGGAGAAAGATGACAATGAGCAGTTCTTC. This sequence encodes CASRREKDDNEQFF.

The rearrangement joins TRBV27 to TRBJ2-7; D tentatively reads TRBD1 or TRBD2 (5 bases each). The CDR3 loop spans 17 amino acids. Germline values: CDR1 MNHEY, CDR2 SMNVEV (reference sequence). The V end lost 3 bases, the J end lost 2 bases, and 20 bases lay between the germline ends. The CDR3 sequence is CASSFRFGPRDPYEQYF. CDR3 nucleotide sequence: TGTGCCAGCAGTTTTCGCTTCGGTCCCAGGGACCCCTACGAGCAGTACTTC.

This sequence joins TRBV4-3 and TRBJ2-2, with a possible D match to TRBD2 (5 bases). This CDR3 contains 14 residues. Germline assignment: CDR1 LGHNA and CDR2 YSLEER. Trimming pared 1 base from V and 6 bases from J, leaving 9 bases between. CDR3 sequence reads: CASSQVAGSGELFF. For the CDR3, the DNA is TGCGCCAGCAGCCAAGTGGCGGGTTCCGGGGAGCTGTTTTTT.

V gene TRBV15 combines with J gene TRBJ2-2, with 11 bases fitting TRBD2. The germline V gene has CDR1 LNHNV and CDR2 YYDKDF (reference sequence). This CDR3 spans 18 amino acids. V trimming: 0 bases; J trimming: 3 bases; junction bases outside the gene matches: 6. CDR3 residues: CATSREDSGRAHTGELFF. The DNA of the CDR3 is TGTGCCACCAGCAGAGAGGATAGCGGGAGGGCCCACACCGGGGAGCTGTTTTTT.

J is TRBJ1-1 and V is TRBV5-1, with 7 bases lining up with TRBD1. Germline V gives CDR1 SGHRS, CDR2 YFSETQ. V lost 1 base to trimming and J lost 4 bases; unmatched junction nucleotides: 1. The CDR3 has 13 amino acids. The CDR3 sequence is CASSLPGGTEAFF. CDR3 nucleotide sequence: TGCGCCAGCAGCTTGCCAGGGGGCACTGAAGCTTTCTTT. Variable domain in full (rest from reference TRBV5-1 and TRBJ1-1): KAGVTQTPRYLIKTRGQQVTLSCSPISGHRSVSWYQQTPGQGLQFLFEYFSETQRNKGNFPGRFSGRQFSNSRSEMNVSTLELGDSALYLCASSLPGGTEAFFGQGTRLTVV.

The CDR3 DNA reads TGTGCCAGCTCACCGAGACGACAGGGGGGCTACGAGCAGTACTTC. This sequence encodes CASSPRRQGGYEQYF. The gene calls are TRBV18 and TRBJ2-7, with 9 positions matching TRBD1. V lost 3 bases to trimming and J lost 3 bases; unmatched junction nucleotides: 6. This CDR3 is built from 15 residues. Germline V gene lookup returns CDR1 KGHSH and CDR2 LQKENI.